The source of this TCR beta chain is a study of T cell repertoires in cytomegalovirus infection. About the study: Signatures in public TCR beta sequences pointed to both CMV infection and matching HLA type.

TCRdb passed the reads through MiXCR, listing each CDR3 protein once. This table holds 560,000 or so distinct CDR3 sequences, about 15% found once. Study outcomes and limitations: Frequencies of public TCR beta families were cumulated, and this identified carriers of CMV plus the relevant HLA. The ex vivo response was dominated by HLA-C-restricted CMV-specific TCR beta clonotypes.

For this clonotype: Antigen specificity is unknown.

This CDR3 is 15 amino acids long. V lost 10 bases to trimming and J lost 1 base, with 18 bases between them. Looked up from germline, CDR1 is MDHEN and CDR2 is SYDVKM. The sequencing input was CD8+ T cells from PBMCs. This clonotype originated in a human donor in good health (CMV status not recorded). Some clones in this sample may be carry-over from other donors' samples. V usage is TRBV28 and J usage is TRBJ2-3; D gene ambiguous. The CDR3 DNA follows: TGTGCCACCTTGGAACGCCAGTCTCGCACAGATACGCAGTATTTT. This sequence encodes CATLERQSRTDTQYF.